This passage covers 3 T cell receptor beta chains from one sample sequenced in a study of monozygotic twins with inflammatory bowel disease. TCRdb reworked the 5' RACE reads into one entry per CDR3 protein, no DNA. The sample is made up of about 160,000 distinct CDR3 sequences, and the top ten hold about 2.7% of it. Sample: blood. Source of these receptors: a human donor with ulcerative colitis or Crohn's disease, or a healthy co-twin of an affected twin (not recorded which).

The chain couples TRBV12-3 or TRBV12-4 to TRBJ1-1; TCRdb designates TRBD1, a call that cannot be tested without DNA. This CDR3 has 15 residues. The CDR3 here is CASSFRRGPGTEAFF.

The CDR3 sequence is CASSLVPNLAGYTF. This chain uses TRBV7-8 with TRBJ1-2. The CDR3 has 14 residues. Germline CDR1 reads SGHVS; CDR2 reads FQNEAQ.

The chain joins TRBV13 to TRBJ2-5. The CDR3 consists of 12 residues. Germline V gene sequence: CDR1 PRHDT, CDR2 FYEKMQ (reference sequence). Here the CDR3 reads CASTVGTQIQYF.